Below are 25 T cell receptor beta chains sequenced from a single sample in a study of T cells in localized non-small cell lung cancer. The assay was immunoSEQ multiplex PCR, and TCRdb's table has in-frame clones only and misses some. The repertoire holds 10,000 to 15,000 clones, with roughly 84% as singletons. Sequencing was performed on peripheral blood, taken before any cancer treatment. These receptors were obtained from an older male donor with stage III lung adenocarcinoma.

The V and J genes are TRBV19 and TRBJ1-1; 7 positions match TRBD1. Germline values: CDR1 LNHDA, CDR2 SQIVND (reference sequence). The length of the CDR3 is 15 residues. The V and J ends lost 4 bases and 5 bases, in that order; junction bases with no gene match: 10. In nucleotides, the CDR3 is TGTGCCAGTAGTAAGGGCAGGGGGTGGGGGACTGAAGCTTTCTTT. Residues: CASSKGRGWGTEAFF. Full variable domain (rest looked up from reference TRBV19 and TRBJ1-1): DGGITQSPKYLFRKEGQNVTLSCEQNLNHDAMYWYRQDPGQGLRLIYYSQIVNDFQKGDIAEGYSVSREKKESFPLTVTSAQKNPTAFYLCASSKGRGWGTEAFFGQGTRLTVV.

The chain is built from TRBV19 and TRBJ2-2, with D possibly being TRBD1 (5 bases). CDR1 and CDR2 from the germline V gene are LNHDA and SQIVND (reference sequence). This CDR3 spans 16 amino acids. Trimming took 1 base from V and 0 from J, leaving 9 bases between them. The CDR3: CASSIGRVANTGELFF. The CDR3 DNA follows: TGTGCCAGTAGTATAGGCAGGGTTGCGAACACCGGGGAGCTGTTTTTT.

V usage is TRBV19 and J usage is TRBJ1-5; D is possibly TRBD1 (5 bases). Germline V gene data show CDR1 as LNHDA and CDR2 as SQIVND (reference sequence). Trimming pared 3 bases from V and 3 bases from J, leaving 15 bases between. The CDR3 has 16 amino acids. The CDR3 reads CASSISGKGLNQPQHF. CDR3 nucleotide sequence: TGTGCCAGTAGTATTAGCGGTAAGGGACTCAATCAGCCCCAGCATTTT. The full variable domain, in which reference TRBV19 and TRBJ1-5 provide the parts outside the CDR3, is DGGITQSPKYLFRKEGQNVTLSCEQNLNHDAMYWYRQDPGQGLRLIYYSQIVNDFQKGDIAEGYSVSREKKESFPLTVTSAQKNPTAFYLCASSISGKGLNQPQHFGDGTRLSIL.

This chain uses TRBV18 with TRBJ2-3; 7 bases match TRBD1. V lost 0 bases to trimming and J lost 2 bases; unmatched junction nucleotides: 8. The germline V gene encodes CDR1 KGHSH and CDR2 LQKENI. This CDR3 is 17 amino acids long. The CDR3 coding sequence is TGTGCCAGCTCACCACCTGGTTTAGACAGGGACACAGATACGCAGTATTTT. This translates into CASSPPGLDRDTDTQYF.

The chain couples TRBV18 to TRBJ2-7; D is ambiguous. The germline V gene has CDR1 KGHSH and CDR2 LQKENI. CDR3 length: 14 residues. Trimming removed 3 bases at V and 3 bases at J, with 12 bases between. DNA for the CDR3: TGTGCCAGCTCACCTTGGGTGGGGAACTACGAGCAGTACTTC. Its protein is CASSPWVGNYEQYF. Supplemented by reference TRBV18 and TRBJ2-7, the full variable domain reads NAGVMQNPRHLVRRRGQEARLRCSPMKGHSHVYWYRQLPEEGLKFMVYLQKENIIDESGMPKERFSAEFPKEGPSILRIQQVVRGDSAAYFCASSPWVGNYEQYFGPGTRLTVT.

This chain connects TRBV6-1 to TRBJ1-2; D call uncertain. Trimming removed 4 bases from V and 8 bases from J, with 17 bases in between. Germline lookup yields CDR1 MNHNS and CDR2 SASEGT. The CDR3 runs to 14 residues. CDR3 amino acids: CASSGIRELGGYTF. CDR3 DNA: TGTGCCAGCAGTGGCATCCGGGAGTTGGGCGGCTACACCTTC.

This sequence joins TRBV27 and TRBJ2-3, with 8 positions matching TRBD2. Germline trimming cut 2 bases from V and 3 bases from J; bases unmatched to any gene: 4. Per the germline V gene, CDR1 is MNHEY and CDR2 is SMNVEV (reference sequence). The CDR3 sequence is 15 residues long. The CDR3 DNA reads as TGTGCCAGCAGTTTACGGGGGGGTCAAACAGATACGCAGTATTTT. Its protein is CASSLRGGQTDTQYF.

V usage is TRBV29-1 and J usage is TRBJ2-7; either TRBD1 or TRBD2 may supply D (6 bases each). Trimming took 3 bases from V and 9 from J, leaving 18 bases between them. This CDR3 is built from 13 residues. CDR1 and CDR2 (germline): SQVTM, ANQGSEA. The chain's CDR3 is CSVESNREAGQYF. The CDR3 DNA reads as TGCAGCGTTGAGTCCAACAGGGAGGCAGGGCAGTACTTC.

This chain connects TRBV2 to TRBJ1-5; D ambiguous. This CDR3 has 14 amino acids. The germline gives CDR1 SNHLY, CDR2 FYNNEI. Deletions cut 7 bases from V and 4 bases from J, with 14 bases between. The CDR3 protein is CASTDSHTNQPQHF. The CDR3 DNA reads as TGTGCCAGCACCGATAGCCACACTAATCAGCCCCAGCATTTT.

The chain has TRBV4-2 and TRBJ2-3, with D possibly matching TRBD2 (6 bases). Germline V CDR1 and CDR2: LGHNA, YNFKEQ. The ends were cut back, 1 base at V and 7 bases at J, with 18 bases in the middle. The CDR3 loop spans 16 amino acids. The DNA of the CDR3 is TGTGCCAGCAGCCAAGCAGTTGGACGGGAGTTAAATACGCAGTATTTT. Its translation is CASSQAVGRELNTQYF.

V usage is TRBV10-3 and J usage is TRBJ2-1; a possible D gene is TRBD2 (5 bases). The V gene lost 3 bases and the J gene lost 8 bases, with 14 bases spanning the gap. Germline-derived CDR1 and CDR2 are ENHRY and SYGVKD. The CDR3 is 14 amino acids. CDR3 bases: TGTGCCATCAGTGACGGGTTAGCGCAGGATGAGCAGTTCTTC. Residues: CAISDGLAQDEQFF.

This clone came up once. The chain joins TRBV19 to TRBJ2-3, with no clear D. Trimming took 7 bases from V and 0 from J, leaving 11 bases between them. The CDR3 spans 14 residues. Germline loops: CDR1 LNHDA, CDR2 SQIVND (reference sequence). Here the CDR3 reads CASKSASSTDTQYF. The CDR3 nucleotides read TGTGCCAGTAAGTCAGCGTCTAGCACAGATACGCAGTATTTT.

The CDR3 nucleotides read TGCGCCAGCAGACAGGCCCACGCACAGGAGTCTGGAAACACCATATATTTT. Protein sequence: CASRQAHAQESGNTIYF. The chain combines TRBV4-1 with TRBJ1-3, with D possibly matching TRBD1 (5 bases). The CDR3 has 17 residues. V gave up 6 bases and J gave up 1 base, with 19 bases separating them. The germline V gene has CDR1 MGHRA and CDR2 YSYEKL.

CDR3 protein: CASSLGSGSGYNEQFF. The CDR3 nucleotides are TGTGCCAGCAGCTTAGGTAGCGGGTCTGGCTACAATGAGCAGTTCTTC. This rearrangement joins TRBV7-8 to TRBJ2-1; TRBD2 matches at 7 bases. This CDR3 has 16 residues. V lost 1 base to trimming and J lost 3 bases; unmatched junction nucleotides: 6. Germline loops: CDR1 SGHVS, CDR2 FQNEAQ.

The chain combines TRBV6-5 with TRBJ1-2, with D perhaps matching TRBD1 (5 bases). This CDR3 is built from 15 residues. Germline V gene sequence: CDR1 MNHEY, CDR2 SVGAGI. Trimming removed 4 bases from V and 4 bases from J, with 16 bases in between. CDR3: CASSLGAEGIYGYTF. As DNA, the CDR3 is TGTGCCAGCAGTTTAGGGGCGGAGGGAATCTATGGCTACACCTTC.

The chain recombines TRBV12-5 with TRBJ1-2; 7 nucleotides line up with TRBD1. Losses at the gene ends were 1 base for V and 4 bases for J; bases not matched to a gene: 6. The CDR3 has 15 residues. Germline CDR1 reads LGHNT; CDR2 reads FRNRAP. CDR3 bases: TGTGCTAGTGGTTTGGGGGCAGGGGGGATCTATGGCTACACCTTC. This translates into CASGLGAGGIYGYTF. Filled out from reference TRBV12-5 and TRBJ1-2, the complete variable domain reads DARVTQTPRHKVTEMGQEVTMRCQPILGHNTVFWYRQTMMQGLELLAYFRNRAPLDDSGMPKDRFSAEMPDATLATLKIQPSEPRDSAVYFCASGLGAGGIYGYTFGSGTRLTVV.

The J gene is TRBJ2-5, the V gene TRBV18; TRBD1 matches at 8 bases. J gave up 9 bases and V 3 bases, and 6 bases lay outside the gene matches. The CDR3 is made up of 13 amino acids. Germline V lookup: CDR1 KGHSH, CDR2 LQKENI. DNA of the CDR3: TGTGCCAGCTCACCCCAGACAGGGGAGCCCCAGTACTTC. Protein: CASSPQTGEPQYF.

This chain connects TRBV30 to TRBJ1-1; D possibly corresponds to TRBD1 (5 bases). The germline V gene encodes CDR1 GTSNPN and CDR2 SVGIG (reference sequence). The CDR3 sequence is 13 residues long. Between the trimmed V and J ends, which lost 2 bases and 7 bases, there was a span of 14 bases. This CDR3 reads CAWSRWGIGEAFF. Here the CDR3 DNA reads TGTGCCTGGAGTCGTTGGGGGATTGGTGAAGCTTTCTTT.

The chain couples TRBV11-2 to TRBJ1-1, with D hard to call. The CDR3 has 13 residues. Between the trimmed V and J ends, which lost 5 bases and 5 bases, there was a span of 12 bases. Germline-derived CDR1 and CDR2 are SGHAT and FQNNGV. This CDR3 reads CASSPRSLTEAFF. CDR3 sequence (DNA): TGTGCCAGCAGCCCCCGGAGCCTGACTGAAGCTTTCTTT. The variable domain in full, completed from reference TRBV11-2 and TRBJ1-1, reads EAGVAQSPRYKIIEKRQSVAFWCNPISGHATLYWYQQILGQGPKLLIQFQNNGVVDDSQLPKDRFSAERLKGVDSTLKIQPAKLEDSAVYLCASSPRSLTEAFFGQGTRLTVV.

This sequence joins TRBV11-2 and TRBJ2-2, with D hard to call. The CDR3 loop spans 13 amino acids. V was clipped by 0 bases and J by 12 bases, with 11 bases between them. Germline assignment: CDR1 SGHAT and CDR2 FQNNGV. In DNA form, the CDR3 reads TGTGCCAGCAGCTTAGAGGCGAAGTCCAAGCTGTTTTTT. Translating gives CASSLEAKSKLFF.

The rearrangement uses TRBV6-6 and TRBJ2-3; 9 bases are a match to TRBD2. The V segment lost 4 bases and the J segment 4 bases; nucleotides outside the gene matches: 9. This CDR3 comprises 16 residues. The germline CDR1 and CDR2 sequences are MNHNY and SVGAGI (reference sequence). This chain's CDR3 is CASSCWRGGGADTQYF. CDR3 nucleotide sequence: TGTGCCAGCAGTTGCTGGCGGGGGGGAGGAGCAGATACGCAGTATTTT.

The chain combines TRBV6-1 with TRBJ1-2, with D tentatively TRBD1 (5 bases). The CDR3 has 16 residues. V was pared by 4 bases and J by 5 bases, with 20 bases between. Germline assignment: CDR1 MNHNS and CDR2 SASEGT. In DNA, the CDR3 is TGTGCCAGCAGTGCCCCAGGGTGGGGACCGCAGTATGGCTACACCTTC. Encoded protein: CASSAPGWGPQYGYTF.

This chain uses TRBV19 with TRBJ2-5, with TRBD2 identical over 7 bases. The CDR3 covers 12 residues. The ends lost 7 bases at V and 5 bases at J; junction bases unmatched: 4. In germline, CDR1 is LNHDA, CDR2 SQIVND (reference sequence). DNA for the CDR3: TGTGCCAGTAAAGGGGAGGGGGAGACCCAGTACTTC. Amino acid sequence: CASKGEGETQYF.

This clone showed up just once. This chain joins TRBV5-1 and TRBJ2-7; a possible D gene is TRBD1 (6 bases). Trimming pared 4 bases from V and 3 bases from J, leaving 23 bases between. The CDR3 length is 17 residues. Germline loops: CDR1 SGHRS, CDR2 YFSETQ. CDR3 DNA sequence: TGCGCCAGCAGCCCGAGGGTAACCGGGACACCATACTACGAGCAGTACTTC. Translating gives CASSPRVTGTPYYEQYF.

J is TRBJ2-2 and V is TRBV5-8; either TRBD1 or TRBD2 may fit D (5 bases each). The germline V gene encodes CDR1 SGHTS and CDR2 YDEGEE. Between the trimmed V and J ends, which lost 1 base and 3 bases, there was a span of 19 bases. The CDR3 has 18 residues. CDR3 sequence (DNA): TGTGCCAGCAGCTTGAGCCGTCTGGTGGGGGTACACACCGGGGAGCTGTTTTTT. This gives the protein CASSLSRLVGVHTGELFF.